This TCR beta chain was identified during a study of blood T cell repertoires in COVID-19. As originally analysed: How many nucleated cells were present was estimated from reference gene primer amplification. Assay: immunoSEQ multiplex PCR; the TCRdb copy retains only in-frame clones and omits some. V, J and clone size were drawn from that table, and D and trimming were deduced from the DNA. Of some 530,000 clones in the sample, 70% to 90% were seen once. CDR3 size: 17 residues. CDR1 and CDR2 from the germline V gene are MGHDK and SYGVNS. J was trimmed by 4 bases and V by 3 bases; bases with no gene match: 10.

The chain uses TRBV25-1 and TRBJ2-1; 9 nucleotides line up with TRBD2. The sequenced sample was peripheral blood. The receptor comes from a human donor in a cohort sampled during active COVID-19. This CDR3 is CASSDQTRLAVYNEQFF. The CDR3, as DNA: TGTGCCAGCAGTGACCAAACCCGACTAGCGGTTTACAATGAGCAGTTCTTC.